The 32 T cell receptor beta chains below were found in one sample sequenced in a study of cytomegalovirus exposure and HLA in healthy donors. PCR used 60 Vbeta primers and 13 Jbeta primers. The repertoire was sequenced with immunoSEQ multiplex PCR; TCRdb's copy has only in-frame clones and lacks some. The profile covers about 250,000 clones, with 70% to 90% appearing a single time and 0.2% to 0.3% taken by the ten largest. Sequencing was done on a sample of PBMCs. These receptor sequences come from a girl aged 2-10 years in good health and CMV-seronegative.

The chain recombines TRBV6-5 with TRBJ1-3; D unresolved. Trimming cost V 4 bases and J 0 bases, with 10 bases left between them. The CDR3 extends over 15 amino acids. The germline CDR1 and CDR2 sequences are MNHEY and SVGAGI. CDR3 in DNA: TGTGCCAGCAGTTCCGCATGGAGCTCTGGAAACACCATATATTTT. Its translation: CASSSAWSSGNTIYF.

V gene TRBV10-2 combines with J gene TRBJ1-2; a possible D gene is TRBD1 (5 bases). Germline-derived CDR1 and CDR2 are WSHSY and SAAADI. CDR3 length: 13 amino acids. V gave up 7 bases and J gave up 2 bases, with 11 bases separating them. In nucleotides, the CDR3 is TGCGCCAGCACACCAGGGATAAACTATGGCTACACCTTC. Its protein product is CASTPGINYGYTF.

This chain connects TRBV4-2 to TRBJ1-1, with D perhaps TRBD1 (5 bases). This CDR3 comprises 14 residues. Germline V gives CDR1 LGHNA, CDR2 YNFKEQ. The ends were cut back, 2 bases at V and 7 bases at J, with 14 bases in the middle. CDR3 bases: TGTGCCAGCAGCCAAATAGGGCGACAGAATGAAGCTTTCTTT. Translating gives CASSQIGRQNEAFF.

The chain joins TRBV27 to TRBJ1-2; possible D gene TRBD1, 5 bases. The germline V and J ends were trimmed by 4 bases and 4 bases, with 10 bases remaining between them. Germline V gene lookup returns CDR1 MNHEY and CDR2 SMNVEV (reference sequence). The CDR3 covers 13 residues. The CDR3 sequence is CASSSTVSYGYTF. Written as DNA, the CDR3 is TGTGCCAGCAGTTCGACAGTAAGCTATGGCTACACCTTC.

This clone was recorded only once. The J gene is TRBJ2-5, the V gene TRBV5-1; TRBD2 aligns across 9 bases. The J call may be incorrect, as the DNA end agrees better with TRBJ2-7. Germline V gene sequence: CDR1 SGHRS, CDR2 YFSETQ. The CDR3 runs to 18 residues. The CDR3 here is CASSLTLAGHAGSYEQYF. CDR3 coding DNA: TGCGCCAGCAGTCTCACACTAGCGGGTCACGCCGGGTCATACGAGCAGTACTTC.

The V and J genes are TRBV28 and TRBJ1-4; D is possibly TRBD1 (5 bases). V was pared by 6 bases and J by 4 bases, with 15 bases between. The CDR3 covers 15 residues. CDR1 is MDHEN and CDR2 is SYDVKM in the germline V gene. CDR3 sequence (DNA): TGTGCCAGCAGGCAACCGGGACTGCTTAATGAAAAACTGTTTTTT. Amino acid sequence: CASRQPGLLNEKLFF.

The J gene is TRBJ2-7, the V gene TRBV7-8, with TRBD1 identical over 8 bases. The length of the CDR3 is 15 residues. Trimming took 3 bases from V and 2 from J; bases not matched to a gene: 6. Germline V gives CDR1 SGHVS, CDR2 FQNEAQ. CDR3 loop: CASSFGTGAAYEQYF. The CDR3 coding sequence is TGTGCCAGCAGCTTTGGGACAGGAGCAGCCTACGAGCAGTACTTC. The full variable domain, its missing parts supplied by reference TRBV7-8 and TRBJ2-7, is GAGVSQSPRYKVAKRGQDVALRCDPISGHVSLFWYQQALGQGPEFLTYFQNEAQLDKSGLPSDRFFAERPEGSVSTLKIQRTQQEDSAVYLCASSFGTGAAYEQYFGPGTRLTVT.

This clone was seen more than once but under ten times. The identical CDR3 is also encoded by other nucleotide sequences in the sample. This sequence joins TRBV20-1 and TRBJ2-1, with unresolved D. The CDR3 has 10 amino acids. CDR1 and CDR2 from the germline V gene are DFQATT and SNEGSKA (reference sequence). Trimming cost V 5 bases and J 3 bases, with 2 bases left between them. The CDR3 here is CSAHYNEQFF. CDR3 DNA sequence: TGCAGTGCTCACTACAATGAGCAGTTCTTC.

The chain uses TRBV7-2 and TRBJ2-3; TRBD2 might be the D (6 bases). The germline V gene has CDR1 SGHTA and CDR2 FQGNSA. This CDR3 is 14 amino acids long. The germline V and J ends were trimmed by 5 bases and 10 bases, with 19 bases remaining between them. The CDR3 sequence: CASSARVEGYAQYF. In nucleotides, the CDR3 is TGTGCCAGCAGCGCCCGGGTGGAGGGGTATGCGCAGTATTTT.

The genes are TRBV6-5 and TRBJ2-1, with TRBD2 as a possible D gene (6 bases). The CDR3 has 15 residues. Germline assignment: CDR1 MNHEY and CDR2 SVGAGI. The germline V and J ends were trimmed by 0 bases and 2 bases, with 8 bases remaining between them. CDR3 nucleotide sequence: TGTGCCAGCAGTTACTCGGGACTTCCCTACAATGAGCAGTTCTTC. This translates into CASSYSGLPYNEQFF.

The CDR3 sequence is CASSDWYRVAYEQYF. The DNA for the CDR3 is TGTGCCAGCAGTGATTGGTACAGGGTCGCCTACGAGCAGTACTTC. The chain links TRBV2 to TRBJ2-7, with TRBD1 as a possible D gene (6 bases). The CDR3 totals 15 residues. Trimming stripped 3 bases from V and 2 bases from J, with 14 bases between. Germline lookup yields CDR1 SNHLY and CDR2 FYNNEI.

In nucleotides, the CDR3 is TGTGCCAGTACCGACAGCCCGACGAGCGAGTCACCCCTCCACTTT. Protein: CASTDSPTSESPLHF. The rearrangement uses TRBV19 and TRBJ1-6, with a weak D call TRBD1 (5 bases). There are 15 residues in the CDR3. Germline CDR1 reads LNHDA; CDR2 reads SQIVND (reference sequence). The V and J ends lost 7 bases and 10 bases respectively, with 20 bases between them.

The CDR3 coding sequence is TGCGCCAGCAGCTTGACCGGGACTAGCCGCGGCAATGAGCAGTTCTTC. Translated: CASSLTGTSRGNEQFF. The chain has TRBV5-1 and TRBJ2-1; 9 bases line up with TRBD2. Germline V CDR1 and CDR2: SGHRS, YFSETQ. V gave up 1 base and J gave up 6 bases; unmatched junction bases: 8. This CDR3 is 16 amino acids long.

This chain links TRBV10-1 with TRBJ2-6; 9 bases map to TRBD2. V shed 3 bases, J shed 2 bases, and the junction held 5 bases outside the gene matches. The length of the CDR3 is 17 residues. From germline, CDR1 is WNHNN and CDR2 SYGVQD (reference sequence). DNA of the CDR3: TGCGCCAGCAGTGATGCGGCGGGGGGGCCTGGGGCCAACGTCCTGACTTTC. Translating gives CASSDAAGGPGANVLTF.

This chain links TRBV5-1 with TRBJ2-3; D gene ambiguous. Trimming left V 1 base short and J 0 bases short, with 6 bases between. Germline lookup yields CDR1 SGHRS and CDR2 YFSETQ. The CDR3 has 14 residues. DNA for the CDR3: TGCGCCAGCAGCTTGAATCCGAGCACAGATACGCAGTATTTT. Translation gives CASSLNPSTDTQYF.

This clone was found a few times. This CDR3 is also generated by other DNA sequences in the sample. Here the CDR3 DNA reads TGCGCCAGCAGCTGGACGGGGATGAACACTGAAGCTTTCTTT. Translating gives CASSWTGMNTEAFF. The chain employs TRBV5-1 and TRBJ1-1; D is uncertain. The CDR3 contains 14 residues. In germline, CDR1 is SGHRS, CDR2 YFSETQ. Trimming took off 3 bases at V and 0 bases at J, with 9 bases between the two ends.

The rearrangement uses TRBV7-2 and TRBJ2-2; the match to TRBD1 covers 10 bases. V lost 0 bases, J lost 4 bases, and 2 bases stayed unmatched. Germline loops: CDR1 SGHTA, CDR2 FQGNSA. The CDR3 has 16 amino acids. The CDR3 bases are TGTGCCAGCAGCTTAGCCGGGACAGGGGCCACCGGGGAGCTGTTTTTT. It specifies CASSLAGTGATGELFF.

This rearrangement joins TRBV6-1 to TRBJ2-1, with D unclear. The CDR3 totals 13 residues. The V end lost 2 bases, the J end lost 8 bases, and 10 bases lay between the germline ends. Germline V gives CDR1 MNHNS, CDR2 SASEGT. The CDR3 DNA is TGTGCCAGCAGTGAAAGAGTCGTGGATGAGCAGTTCTTC. As protein: CASSERVVDEQFF.

V and J are TRBV2 and TRBJ1-6; unclear D gene. Between the trimmed V and J ends, which lost 2 bases and 7 bases, there was a span of 9 bases. CDR1 and CDR2 from the germline V gene are SNHLY and FYNNEI. This CDR3 is built from 14 residues. Written as DNA, the CDR3 is TGTGCCAGCAGTGAAAACGTCGGGAATTCACCCCTCCACTTT. It translates to CASSENVGNSPLHF.

The chain combines TRBV30 with TRBJ2-3; tentatively, D is TRBD1 (6 bases). Trimming cost V 1 base and J 0 bases, with 17 bases left between them. This CDR3 is 17 amino acids long. Germline V lookup: CDR1 GTSNPN, CDR2 SVGIG (reference sequence). The CDR3: CAWSGKPRDISTDTQYF. In DNA form, the CDR3 reads TGTGCCTGGAGTGGTAAGCCCCGGGACATCAGCACAGATACGCAGTATTTT.

The V gene is TRBV28, the J gene TRBJ1-5; D remains unclear. From germline, CDR1 is MDHEN and CDR2 SYDVKM. Trimming took off 3 bases at V and 8 bases at J, with 14 bases between the two ends. The CDR3 length is 14 residues. The CDR3: CASSFTAGVKPQHF. The CDR3 nucleotides are TGTGCCAGCAGTTTTACGGCCGGGGTAAAGCCCCAGCATTTT. The variable domain in full, with the rest retrieved from reference TRBV28 and TRBJ1-5, is DVKVTQSSRYLVKRTGEKVFLECVQDMDHENMFWYRQDPGLGLRLIYFSYDVKMKEKGDIPEGYSVSREKKERFSLILESASTNQTSMYLCASSFTAGVKPQHFGDGTRLSIL.

This clone was seen once. V is TRBV7-9 and J is TRBJ2-7; the D is unclear. The CDR3 length is 12 residues. V lost 2 bases, J lost 7 bases, and 9 bases lay in between. Germline CDR1 and CDR2: SEHNR and FQNEAQ (reference sequence). CDR3 in DNA: TGTGCCAGCAGCTTAAAAGCGCGAGAGCAGTACTTC. Its protein product is CASSLKAREQYF.

The chain links TRBV6-5 to TRBJ2-7; D not resolved. The CDR3 has 14 residues. Trimming cost V 7 bases and J 0 bases, with 13 bases left between them. Germline CDR1 and CDR2: MNHEY and SVGAGI. As DNA, the CDR3 is TGTGCCAGCAATAGACTCTCAAGCTCCTACGAGCAGTACTTC. This encodes CASNRLSSSYEQYF.

This clone appeared a single time. The chain employs TRBV6-1 and TRBJ1-1; a possible D gene is TRBD1 (6 bases). Trimming pared 5 bases from V and 2 bases from J, leaving 12 bases between. There are 14 residues in the CDR3. Germline CDR1 is MNHNS and CDR2 is SASEGT. The CDR3 region has the DNA TGTGCCAGCAGTTATGGCAGGGGCAACACTGAAGCTTTCTTT. Its protein product is CASSYGRGNTEAFF.

The chain combines TRBV2 with TRBJ2-2, with D possibly being TRBD1 (5 bases). CDR1 and CDR2 (germline): SNHLY, FYNNEI. V was trimmed by 1 base and J by 4 bases, leaving 10 bases between them. The CDR3 is 15 residues long. CDR3 bases: TGTGCCAGCAGTGAAGTCCAGGGTGGCACCGGGGAGCTGTTTTTT. It is translated as CASSEVQGGTGELFF.

The chain uses TRBV6-4 and TRBJ2-1, with D perhaps matching TRBD1 (5 bases). The CDR3 spans 14 residues. Trimming stripped 0 bases from V and 8 bases from J, with 11 bases between. Looked up from germline, CDR1 is MRHNA and CDR2 is SNTAGT. CDR3 region: CASSDSLLGDEQFF. The CDR3 DNA is TGTGCCAGCAGTGACTCTCTCTTAGGGGATGAGCAGTTCTTC.

The genes are TRBV2 and TRBJ1-5; a weak D match, TRBD1 (6 bases). The CDR3 is 17 residues long. Germline loops: CDR1 SNHLY, CDR2 FYNNEI. V dropped 7 bases and J dropped 2 bases, with 21 bases sitting between them. CDR3 nucleotide sequence: TGTGCCAGCACCCGCGGCAGGGGTATGGCGGGCAATCAGCCCCAGCATTTT. Protein: CASTRGRGMAGNQPQHF.

The chain couples TRBV19 to TRBJ1-3; 10 bases line up with TRBD1. CDR3 size: 17 residues. The V and J ends lost 5 bases and 4 bases, in that order; junction bases with no gene match: 11. Looked up from germline, CDR1 is LNHDA and CDR2 is SQIVND (reference sequence). The CDR3 nucleotides read TGTGCCAGTAGTCCCCGGGACAGGGGATTGTGGGGAAACACCATATATTTT. This codes for CASSPRDRGLWGNTIYF.

The rearrangement uses TRBV6-6 and TRBJ1-5, with TRBD1 as a possible D gene (5 bases). The CDR3 contains 16 residues. Germline loops: CDR1 MNHNY, CDR2 SVGAGI (reference sequence). The V gene lost 2 bases and the J gene lost 1 base, with 12 bases spanning the gap. CDR3 amino acids: CASSYRIYRSNQPQHF. The CDR3 bases are TGTGCCAGCAGTTACCGGATTTACAGGAGCAATCAGCCCCAGCATTTT.

This sequence joins TRBV15 and TRBJ1-6; 9 nucleotides match TRBD1. Germline CDR1 is LNHNV and CDR2 is YYDKDF (reference sequence). The CDR3 spans 15 residues. V dropped 2 bases and J dropped 9; count of bases not matched to a gene: 5. The CDR3 region is CATSRRTGEGSPLHF. CDR3 DNA sequence: TGTGCCACCAGCAGAAGGACAGGGGAGGGTTCACCCCTCCACTTT.

This chain links TRBV9 with TRBJ2-3; D may be TRBD1 (6 bases). Between the trimmed V and J ends, which lost 1 base and 1 base, there was a span of 10 bases. Germline V gene data show CDR1 as SGDLS and CDR2 as YYNGEE. The CDR3 sequence is 15 residues long. The CDR3 DNA is TGTGCCAGCAGCGTACACCGGACAGGCACAGATACGCAGTATTTT. Protein sequence: CASSVHRTGTDTQYF.

The CDR3 reads CASSQALGYEQYF. The CDR3 nucleotides read TGCGCCAGCAGCCAAGCCCTAGGCTACGAGCAGTACTTC. This chain links TRBV4-1 with TRBJ2-7; D call uncertain. The CDR3 totals 13 residues. Trimming removed 1 base from V and 3 bases from J, with 7 bases in between. Per germline, CDR1 MGHRA and CDR2 YSYEKL.